This T cell receptor beta chain was captured in a study of shared T cell receptors in the human thymus. The protocol was immunoSEQ multiplex PCR, while the TCRdb copy is restricted to in-frame clones and leaves out a portion. This table holds approximately 400,000 clones, 85% to 95% found once. The CDR3 length is 18 residues. Germline CDR1 and CDR2: MGHRA and YSYEKL. Trimming left V 0 bases short and J 5 bases short, with 20 bases between. The specimen sequenced was thymocytes. The source of this sequence is a human donor. The J gene is TRBJ2-1, the V gene TRBV4-1; D is ambiguous. The CDR3 nucleotides read TGCGCCAGCAGCCAAGATGAACCCGCCACGCATCTTAACAATGAGCAGTTCTTC. Translation gives CASSQDEPATHLNNEQFF.